Here is one T cell receptor (beta chain) with its context. Its antigen is as yet unknown. Repertoires were generated with immunoSEQ multiplex PCR, while TCRdb's copy carries only in-frame clones and drops some. The sample has about 48,000 clones, about 76% seen once. These data belong to a study of vaccination effects on CD4 cells after COVID-19. Study observations and caveats: Pronounced clonal contraction occurred in clones induced by infection and by vaccine late after vaccination.

After expansion with viral peptide pools in the ViraFEST assay, antigen-specific CD4+ T cells were sequenced. Subsequent to a culture period of about ten days, CD4+ T cells were isolated. Vaccination of participants consisted of two doses of either the BNT162b2 or mRNA-1273 vaccine. Vaccinated participants had no history of SARS-CoV-2 infection and tested negative for nucleocapsid antibodies. The sample consisted of CD4+ T cells from PBMCs cultured with HCoV-OC43 spike peptides, taken after COVID-19 vaccination. Noted subset: HCoV-OC43 spike overlapping peptide pool stimulation. The origin of this receptor is a human donor who received a COVID-19 vaccine.

CDR3 sequence reads: CASSAQTGLGYTF. For the CDR3, the DNA is TGTGCCAGCAGCGCCCAGACAGGGCTTGGCTACACCTTC. V and J are TRBV11-2 and TRBJ1-2, with 7 bases that match TRBD1. Losses at the gene ends were 5 bases for V and 7 bases for J; bases not matched to a gene: 7. This CDR3 has 13 residues. CDR1 and CDR2 from the germline V gene are SGHAT and FQNNGV. The variable domain in full, completed from reference TRBV11-2 and TRBJ1-2, reads EAGVAQSPRYKIIEKRQSVAFWCNPISGHATLYWYQQILGQGPKLLIQFQNNGVVDDSQLPKDRFSAERLKGVDSTLKIQPAKLEDSAVYLCASSAQTGLGYTFGSGTRLTVV.